The sequence of this TCR beta chain was determined in a study of blood T cells in healthy people across ages. The second PCR ran roughly 6 to 11 cycles with a sample-barcoded 5' primer and J-beta primers. One entry per CDR3 protein, called by TCRdb with MiXCR from the 5' RACE reads. There are about 930,000 distinct CDR3 sequences in the sample; almost 30% occur only once, and about a tenth lies in the top ten. This same sample was also part of a study on T cells of mothers and their children. This second study notes: Mothers yielded over 9 million CDR3 reads, children about 3 million each. Detection yielded no persistent microchimeric T cell clones.

The clonotype was recovered from a middle-aged woman in good health. Input material: blood.

CDR3 protein: CASTAIERNTEAFF. DNA of the CDR3: TGTGCCAGCACCGCTATTGAGAGGAACACTGAAGCTTTCTTT. The chain has TRBV6-2 or TRBV6-3 and TRBJ1-1; D not certain. The CDR3 length is 14 residues. CDR1 and CDR2 from the germline V gene are MNHEY and SVGEGT. The germline V and J ends were trimmed by 7 bases and 1 base, with 13 bases remaining between them.